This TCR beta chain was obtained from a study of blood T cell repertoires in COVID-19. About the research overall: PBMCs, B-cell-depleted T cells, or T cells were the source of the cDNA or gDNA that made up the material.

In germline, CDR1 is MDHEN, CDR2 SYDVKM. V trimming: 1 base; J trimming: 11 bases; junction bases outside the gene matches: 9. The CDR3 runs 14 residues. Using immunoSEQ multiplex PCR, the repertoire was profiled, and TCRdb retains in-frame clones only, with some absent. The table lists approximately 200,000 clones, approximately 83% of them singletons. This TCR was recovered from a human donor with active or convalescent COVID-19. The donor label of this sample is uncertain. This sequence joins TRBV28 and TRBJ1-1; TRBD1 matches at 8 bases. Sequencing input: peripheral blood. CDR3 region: CASSLYGIDRGAFF. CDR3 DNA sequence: TGTGCCAGCAGTTTATACGGGATCGACAGGGGTGCTTTCTTT.